The rows below give T cell receptor beta chains drawn from one sample of a study of shared clonotypes between healthy human individuals. Using immunoSEQ multiplex PCR, the repertoire was profiled, and TCRdb retains in-frame clones only, with some absent. The sample has 2.3 million or so clones; approximately 95% are singletons. Sequenced: naive CD4+ T cells from PBMCs. These receptors all come from a young man in good health. Some clones in this sample may be carry-over from other donors' samples. The CDR3 runs from the conserved cysteine through the conserved F or W. D genes are given only for firm matches. Clone size is stated in some rows and not others, as once, few, many or a class when expanded.

CDR3: CASSYSSGGPNYGYTF; DNA: TGTGCCAGCAGCTACAGCTCCGGGGGGCCCAACTATGGCTACACCTTC; D: .; J: TRBJ1-2; size: .; V: TRBV7-9
CDR3: CVRSLGGINDTQYF; DNA: TGTGTCAGAAGCTTAGGGGGGATTAATGATACGCAGTATTTT; D: .; J: TRBJ2-3; size: once; V: TRBV7-5
CDR3: CAWSRIGLAGGYGANVLTF; DNA: TGTGCCTGGAGCCGGATTGGACTAGCGGGAGGGTACGGGGCCAACGTCCTGACTTTC; D: TRBD2; J: TRBJ2-6; size: .; V: TRBV30
CDR3: CATYRLAGREQFF; DNA: TGTGCCACCTACCGGCTAGCGGGACGTGAGCAGTTCTTC; D: TRBD2; J: TRBJ2-1; size: .; V: TRBV28
CDR3: CASSFAGKTEAFF; DNA: TGTGCCAGCAGCTTCGCGGGGAAGACTGAAGCTTTCTTT; D: .; J: TRBJ1-1; size: few; V: TRBV7-9
CDR3: CASSLLETQYF; DNA: TGTGCCAGCAGTCTGTTAGAGACCCAGTACTTC; D: .; J: TRBJ2-5; size: .; V: TRBV6-6
CDR3: CASSSRTSGRATGELFF; DNA: TGTGCCAGCAGTTCCAGGACTAGCGGGAGGGCCACCGGGGAGCTGTTTTTT; D: TRBD2; J: TRBJ2-2; size: .; V: TRBV28
CDR3: CASSFLAGGINNEQFF; DNA: TGTGCCAGCAGTTTCCTAGCGGGAGGAATCAACAATGAGCAGTTCTTC; D: TRBD2; J: TRBJ2-1; size: .; V: TRBV27
CDR3: CASSLFRQGNQPQHF; DNA: TGTGCCAGCAGCTTATTTCGACAGGGCAATCAGCCCCAGCATTTT; D: .; J: TRBJ1-5; size: .; V: TRBV7-8
CDR3: CASSTGTKGNTIYF; DNA: TGTGCCAGCAGTACCGGGACAAAAGGAAACACCATATATTTT; D: .; J: TRBJ1-3; size: .; V: TRBV28
CDR3: CASSLDTDTQYF; DNA: TGCGCCAGCAGTCTGGACACAGATACGCAGTATTTT; D: .; J: TRBJ2-3; size: .; V: TRBV5-1
CDR3: CASSLVGLGPSSYNEQFF; DNA: TGTGCCAGCAGCTTAGTGGGTTTGGGGCCCTCCTCCTACAATGAGCAGTTCTTC; D: .; J: TRBJ2-1; size: once; V: TRBV11-2
CDR3: CASSYSDRAEAFF; DNA: TGTGCCAGCAGTTACTCTGACAGGGCGGAGGCTTTCTTT; D: TRBD1; J: TRBJ1-1; size: .; V: TRBV6-5
CDR3: CASSQALGTTGELFF; DNA: TGTGCCAGCAGCCAAGCGCTCGGGACTACCGGGGAGCTGTTTTTT; D: .; J: TRBJ2-2; size: .; V: TRBV14
CDR3: CASSSGLAQETQYF; DNA: TGTGCCAGCAGCTCGGGACTAGCTCAAGAGACCCAGTACTTC; D: TRBD2; J: TRBJ2-5; size: .; V: TRBV7-3
CDR3: CASSPIAQLAKNIQYF; DNA: TGTGCCAGCTCACCAATAGCACAACTAGCCAAAAACATTCAGTACTTC; D: .; J: TRBJ2-4; size: .; V: TRBV18
CDR3: CASSREFSGRRYEQYF; DNA: TGCGCCAGCAGCCGAGAGTTTAGCGGGAGACGGTACGAGCAGTACTTC; D: TRBD2; J: TRBJ2-7; size: .; V: TRBV4-1
CDR3: CASSGQVGYTF; DNA: TGTGCCAGCAGCGGACAAGTTGGCTACACCTTC; D: .; J: TRBJ1-2; size: .; V: TRBV2
CDR3: CASSYAIPLNTEAFF; DNA: TGTGCCAGCAGTTACGCGATCCCTTTGAACACTGAAGCTTTCTTT; D: .; J: TRBJ1-1; size: .; V: TRBV6-5
CDR3: CASSFETGYNEKLFF; DNA: TGTGCCAGCAGCTTCGAGACAGGGTATAATGAAAAACTGTTTTTT; D: TRBD1; J: TRBJ1-4; size: once; V: TRBV9
CDR3: CASSGPGQGAYQPQHF; DNA: TGTGCCAGTAGTGGTCCCGGACAGGGGGCTTATCAGCCCCAGCATTTT; D: TRBD1; J: TRBJ1-5; size: .; V: TRBV19
CDR3: CATREVGTDTQYF; DNA: TGTGCCACCCGGGAGGTAGGGACAGATACGCAGTATTTT; D: TRBD2; J: TRBJ2-3; size: .; V: TRBV6-4
CDR3: CASSPHLANTGELFF; DNA: TGTGCCAGCAGCCCACACCTAGCTAACACCGGGGAGCTGTTTTTT; D: .; J: TRBJ2-2; size: .; V: TRBV7-3
CDR3: CASSLGDSIYEQYF; DNA: TGCGCCAGCAGCTTGGGGGACAGCATCTATGAGCAGTACTTC; D: TRBD1; J: TRBJ2-7; size: .; V: TRBV5-1
CDR3: CASSLAVAGVDNEQFF; DNA: TGCGCCAGCAGCTTGGCCGTCGCGGGAGTTGACAATGAGCAGTTCTTC; D: TRBD2; J: TRBJ2-1; size: .; V: TRBV5-1
CDR3: CASSFRGSYEQYF; DNA: TGTGCCAGCAGTTTTCGGGGGTCCTACGAGCAGTACTTC; D: .; J: TRBJ2-7; size: .; V: TRBV6-6
CDR3: CASSVQGPYSTDTQYF; DNA: TGTGCCAGCAGTGTTCAGGGCCCCTATAGCACAGATACGCAGTATTTT; D: .; J: TRBJ2-3; size: .; V: TRBV6-1
CDR3: CASSPSTGYYEQYF; DNA: TGTGCCAGCAGCCCCTCAACAGGCTACTACGAGCAGTACTTC; D: .; J: TRBJ2-7; size: once; V: TRBV9
CDR3: CASSFPDRGHAEAFF; DNA: TGTGCCAGCAGCTTCCCGGACAGGGGGCACGCTGAAGCTTTCTTT; D: TRBD1; J: TRBJ1-1; size: .; V: TRBV13
CDR3: CASSYSGGIYNEQFF; DNA: TGTGCCAGCAGTTATAGCGGGGGCATTTACAATGAGCAGTTCTTC; D: TRBD2; J: TRBJ2-1; size: .; V: TRBV6-5
CDR3: CASSATMGGNTIYF; DNA: TGTGCCAGCAGTGCTACGATGGGGGGAAACACCATATATTTT; D: .; J: TRBJ1-3; size: .; V: TRBV2
CDR3: CASSPRGQGAIGETQYF; DNA: TGTGCCAGCTCACCCCGCGGACAGGGGGCGATTGGGGAGACCCAGTACTTC; D: TRBD1; J: TRBJ2-5; size: .; V: TRBV18
CDR3: CASRRDYQPYEQYF; DNA: TGTGCCAGCAGACGGGACTACCAACCCTACGAGCAGTACTTC; D: TRBD2; J: TRBJ2-7; size: .; V: TRBV2
CDR3: CASSFLTGSRGGYTF; DNA: TGCGCCAGCAGCTTCCTTACAGGGAGCCGGGGGGGCTACACCTTC; D: .; J: TRBJ1-2; size: .; V: TRBV5-1
CDR3: CASQETQYF; DNA: TGTGCCAGCCAAGAGACCCAGTACTTC; D: .; J: TRBJ2-5; size: .; V: TRBV28
CDR3: CASSLLGSTYNEQFF; DNA: TGTGCCAGCAGTTTGCTCGGGAGCACCTACAATGAGCAGTTCTTC; D: .; J: TRBJ2-1; size: once; V: TRBV27
CDR3: CASSLYQDLEKLFF; DNA: TGTGCCAGCAGCTTATACCAGGATTTGGAAAAACTGTTTTTT; D: .; J: TRBJ1-4; size: .; V: TRBV7-2
CDR3: CASSLATGNTIYF; DNA: TGTGCCAGCAGTTTAGCTACTGGAAACACCATATATTTT; D: .; J: TRBJ1-3; size: .; V: TRBV28
CDR3: CASSLGRTGPYGYTF; DNA: TGTGCCAGCAGTTTAGGCCGAACAGGGCCCTATGGCTACACCTTC; D: .; J: TRBJ1-2; size: .; V: TRBV28
CDR3: CASSQDQLGQGQETQYF; DNA: TGCGCCAGCAGCCAAGATCAGCTGGGACAGGGGCAAGAGACCCAGTACTTC; D: TRBD1; J: TRBJ2-5; size: .; V: TRBV4-1
CDR3: CASSFSGLAGNAQYF; DNA: TGTGCCAGCAGCTTCTCAGGACTAGCGGGGAATGCGCAGTATTTT; D: TRBD2; J: TRBJ2-3; size: .; V: TRBV13
CDR3: CASRQQGAGTEAFF; DNA: TGTGCCAGTAGGCAACAGGGGGCTGGCACTGAAGCTTTCTTT; D: TRBD1; J: TRBJ1-1; size: .; V: TRBV19
CDR3: CASSDAGVFEAFF; DNA: TGTGCCAGCAGCGACGCGGGGGTCTTTGAAGCTTTCTTT; D: .; J: TRBJ1-1; size: few; V: TRBV11-2
CDR3: CASSPGLAGRVGETQYF; DNA: TGTGCCAGCAGCCCAGGACTAGCGGGAAGGGTAGGGGAGACCCAGTACTTC; D: TRBD2; J: TRBJ2-5; size: .; V: TRBV7-3
CDR3: CASSKGGVGPQIAKNIQYF; DNA: TGTGCCAGCAGCAAAGGGGGAGTAGGACCCCAAATAGCCAAAAACATTCAGTACTTC; D: .; J: TRBJ2-4; size: once; V: TRBV21-1
CDR3: CASSVVVRDQPQHF; DNA: TGTGCCAGCAGTGTGGTCGTTCGGGATCAGCCCCAGCATTTT; D: .; J: TRBJ1-5; size: few; V: TRBV2
CDR3: CATQTSGSIYEQFF; DNA: TGTGCCACCCAGACTAGCGGGAGTATCTATGAGCAGTTCTTC; D: TRBD2; J: TRBJ2-1; size: .; V: TRBV2
CDR3: CASSSGTGGYEQYF; DNA: TGTGCCAGCAGCTCCGGGACAGGGGGGTACGAGCAGTACTTC; D: TRBD1; J: TRBJ2-7; size: .; V: TRBV7-9
CDR3: CASTLYRGQETQYF; DNA: TGTGCCAGCACCCTTTACAGGGGTCAAGAGACCCAGTACTTC; D: TRBD1; J: TRBJ2-5; size: .; V: TRBV28
CDR3: CASSPGQVSYEQYF; DNA: TGCGCCAGCAGCCCGGGACAGGTTTCCTACGAGCAGTACTTC; D: TRBD1; J: TRBJ2-7; size: .; V: TRBV5-1
CDR3: CASSRTRGLGGQNYGYTF; DNA: TGTGCCAGCAGCCGAACCAGGGGGCTAGGGGGACAGAACTATGGCTACACCTTC; D: TRBD1; J: TRBJ1-2; size: once; V: TRBV7-9
CDR3: CASILGSDRAYGYTF; DNA: TGTGCCAGCATTCTAGGCTCGGACAGGGCCTATGGCTACACCTTC; D: TRBD1; J: TRBJ1-2; size: .; V: TRBV28
CDR3: CASSTRINTGYEQYF; DNA: TGCGCCAGCAGCACACGGATTAATACCGGCTACGAGCAGTACTTC; D: .; J: TRBJ2-7; size: .; V: TRBV11-2
CDR3: CASSQLSGTAWSEQFF; DNA: TGCGCCAGCAGCCAACTTAGCGGGACGGCGTGGAGTGAGCAGTTCTTC; D: TRBD2; J: TRBJ2-1; size: .; V: TRBV4-3
CDR3: CASSLATSGRGNEQFF; DNA: TGCGCCAGCAGCCTGGCGACTAGCGGGAGAGGGAATGAGCAGTTCTTC; D: TRBD2; J: TRBJ2-1; size: .; V: TRBV4-3
CDR3: CASSFPAGADTQYF; DNA: TGTGCCAGCAGCTTCCCAGCCGGGGCAGATACGCAGTATTTT; D: .; J: TRBJ2-3; size: .; V: TRBV5-6
CDR3: CASSECLLLGDGPQHF; DNA: TGTGCCAGCAGTGAATGTCTCCTTTTAGGAGATGGTCCCCAGCATTTT; D: .; J: TRBJ1-5; size: few; V: TRBV25-1